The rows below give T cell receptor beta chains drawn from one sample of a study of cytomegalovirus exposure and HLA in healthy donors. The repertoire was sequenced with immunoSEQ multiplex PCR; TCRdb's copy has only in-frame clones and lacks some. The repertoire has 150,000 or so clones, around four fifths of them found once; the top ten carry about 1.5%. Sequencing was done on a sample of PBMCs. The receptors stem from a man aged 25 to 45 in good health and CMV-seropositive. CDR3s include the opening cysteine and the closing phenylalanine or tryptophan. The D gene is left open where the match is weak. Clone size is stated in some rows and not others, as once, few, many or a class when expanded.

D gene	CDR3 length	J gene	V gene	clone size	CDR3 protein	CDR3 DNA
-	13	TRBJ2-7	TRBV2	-	CAVQSEGVYEQYF	TGTGCCGTCCAATCAGAGGGGGTGTACGAGCAGTACTTC
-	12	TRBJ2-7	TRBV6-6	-	CASRVGSYEQYF	TGTGCCAGCAGGGTGGGGAGCTACGAGCAGTACTTC
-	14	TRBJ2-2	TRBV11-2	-	CASSRRGNTGELFF	TGTGCCAGCAGCCGCCGAGGGAACACCGGGGAGCTGTTTTTT
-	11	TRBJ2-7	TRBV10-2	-	CASSESGEQYF	TGCGCCAGCAGCGAGTCCGGGGAGCAGTACTTC
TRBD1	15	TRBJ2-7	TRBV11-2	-	CASSRAGQGFYEQYF	TGTGCCAGCAGCCGGGCGGGACAGGGCTTCTACGAGCAGTACTTC
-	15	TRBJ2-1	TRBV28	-	CASSLVSLAYYEQFF	TGTGCCAGCAGTTTGGTATCCCTAGCTTATTATGAGCAGTTCTTC
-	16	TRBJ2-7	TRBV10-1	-	CASLPNSTRGDYEQYF	TGCGCCAGCCTACCCAATTCGACTAGAGGAGACTACGAGCAGTACTTC
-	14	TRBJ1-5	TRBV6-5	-	CASSERGSRGAQHF	TGTGCCAGCAGTGAAAGGGGTTCACGGGGGGCCCAGCATTTT
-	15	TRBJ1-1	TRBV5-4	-	CASSPAGPMNTEAFF	TGTGCCAGCAGCCCAGCAGGGCCCATGAACACTGAAGCTTTCTTT
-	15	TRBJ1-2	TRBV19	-	CASTPLRQGKWGYTF	TGTGCCAGTACCCCACTGAGGCAGGGCAAGTGGGGCTACACCTTC
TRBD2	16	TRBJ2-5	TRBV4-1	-	CASSPGLAGGPETQYF	TGCGCCAGCAGCCCAGGACTAGCGGGAGGGCCGGAGACCCAGTACTTC
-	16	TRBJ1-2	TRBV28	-	CASSLAGGAVGYGYTF	TGTGCCAGCAGTCTCGCGGGGGGGGCCGTAGGGTATGGCTACACCTTC
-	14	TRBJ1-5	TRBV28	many	CASRTVPSNQPQHF	TGTGCCAGCAGAACAGTTCCTAGCAATCAGCCCCAGCATTTT
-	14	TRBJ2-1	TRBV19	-	CASSAQGAYNEQFF	TGTGCCAGTAGTGCCCAGGGCGCCTACAATGAGCAGTTCTTC
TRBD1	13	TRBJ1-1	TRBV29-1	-	CSAENGQGSEAFF	TGCAGCGCTGAAAACGGACAGGGGTCTGAAGCTTTCTTT
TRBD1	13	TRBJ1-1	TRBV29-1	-	CSVGGQGGAEAFF	TGCAGCGTTGGGGGACAGGGTGGCGCTGAAGCTTTCTTT
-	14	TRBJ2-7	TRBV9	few	CASSAEGVAYEQYF	TGTGCCAGCAGCGCTGAGGGGGTGGCCTACGAGCAGTACTTC
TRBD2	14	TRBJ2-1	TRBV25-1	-	CASGGTTNYNEQFF	TGTGCCAGCGGGGGGACTACGAACTACAATGAGCAGTTCTTC
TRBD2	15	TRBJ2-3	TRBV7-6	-	CASSIAGGRTDTQYF	TGTGCCAGCAGCATAGCGGGGGGGCGCACAGATACGCAGTATTTT